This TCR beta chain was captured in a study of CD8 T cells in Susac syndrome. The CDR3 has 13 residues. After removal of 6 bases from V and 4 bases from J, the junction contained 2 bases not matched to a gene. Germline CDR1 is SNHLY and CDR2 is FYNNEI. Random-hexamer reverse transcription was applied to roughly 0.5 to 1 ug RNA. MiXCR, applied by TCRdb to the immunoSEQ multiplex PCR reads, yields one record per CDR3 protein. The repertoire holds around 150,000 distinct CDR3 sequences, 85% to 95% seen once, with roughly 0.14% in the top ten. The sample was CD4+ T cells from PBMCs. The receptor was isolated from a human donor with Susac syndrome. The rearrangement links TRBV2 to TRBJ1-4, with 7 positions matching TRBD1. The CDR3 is CASRWDSNEKLFF. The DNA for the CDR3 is TGTGCCAGCAGATGGGACAGTAATGAAAAACTGTTTTTT.